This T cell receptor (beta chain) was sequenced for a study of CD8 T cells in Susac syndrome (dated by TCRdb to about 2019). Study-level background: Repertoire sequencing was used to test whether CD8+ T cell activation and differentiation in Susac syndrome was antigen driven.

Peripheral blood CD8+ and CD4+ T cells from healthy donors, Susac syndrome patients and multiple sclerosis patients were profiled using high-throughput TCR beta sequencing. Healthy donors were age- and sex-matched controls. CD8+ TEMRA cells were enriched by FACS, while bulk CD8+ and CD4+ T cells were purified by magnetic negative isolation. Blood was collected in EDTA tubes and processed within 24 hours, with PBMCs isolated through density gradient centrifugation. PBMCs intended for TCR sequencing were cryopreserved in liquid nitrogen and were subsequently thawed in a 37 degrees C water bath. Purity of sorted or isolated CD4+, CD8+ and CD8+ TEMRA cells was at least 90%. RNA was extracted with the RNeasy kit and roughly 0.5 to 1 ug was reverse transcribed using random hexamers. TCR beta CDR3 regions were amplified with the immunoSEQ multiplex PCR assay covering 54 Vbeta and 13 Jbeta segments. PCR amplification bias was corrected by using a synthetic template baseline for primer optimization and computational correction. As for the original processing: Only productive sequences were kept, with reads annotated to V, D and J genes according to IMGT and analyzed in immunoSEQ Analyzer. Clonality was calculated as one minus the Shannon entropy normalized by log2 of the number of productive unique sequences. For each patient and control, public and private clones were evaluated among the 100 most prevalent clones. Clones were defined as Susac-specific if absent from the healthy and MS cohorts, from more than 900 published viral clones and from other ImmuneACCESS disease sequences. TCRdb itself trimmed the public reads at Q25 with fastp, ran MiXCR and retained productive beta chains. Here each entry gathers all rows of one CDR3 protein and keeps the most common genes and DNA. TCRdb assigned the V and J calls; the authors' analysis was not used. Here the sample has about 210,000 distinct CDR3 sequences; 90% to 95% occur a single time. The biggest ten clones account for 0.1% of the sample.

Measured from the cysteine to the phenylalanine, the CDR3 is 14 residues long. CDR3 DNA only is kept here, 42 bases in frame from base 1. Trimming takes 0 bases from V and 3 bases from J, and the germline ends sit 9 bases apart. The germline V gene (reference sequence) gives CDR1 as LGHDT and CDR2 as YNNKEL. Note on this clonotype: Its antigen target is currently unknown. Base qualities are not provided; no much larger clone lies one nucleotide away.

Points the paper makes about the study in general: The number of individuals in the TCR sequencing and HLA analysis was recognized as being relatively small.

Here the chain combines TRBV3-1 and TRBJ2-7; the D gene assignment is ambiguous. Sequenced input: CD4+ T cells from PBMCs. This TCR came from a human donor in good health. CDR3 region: CASSQDNSIYEQYF. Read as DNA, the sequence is TGTGCCAGCAGCCAAGATAACAGCATCTACGAGCAGTACTTC.